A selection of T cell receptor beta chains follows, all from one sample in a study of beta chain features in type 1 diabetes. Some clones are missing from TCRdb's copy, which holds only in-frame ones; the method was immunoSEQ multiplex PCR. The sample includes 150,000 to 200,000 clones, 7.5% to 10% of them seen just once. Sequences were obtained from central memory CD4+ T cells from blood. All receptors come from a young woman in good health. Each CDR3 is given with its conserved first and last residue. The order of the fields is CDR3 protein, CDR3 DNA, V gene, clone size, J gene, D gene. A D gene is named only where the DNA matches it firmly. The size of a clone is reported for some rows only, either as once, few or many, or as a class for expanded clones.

CDR3: CATRDRSQETQYF
DNA: TGTGCCACCCGGGACAGGTCCCAAGAGACCCAGTACTTC
V: TRBV6-6
size: few
J: TRBJ2-5
D: TRBD1

CDR3: CASVGGTEAFF
DNA: TGTGCCAGCGTGGGGGGGACTGAAGCTTTCTTT
V: TRBV7-2
size: .
J: TRBJ1-1
D: .

CDR3: CANLPSQEANYGYTF
DNA: TGCGCCAACCTCCCATCGCAGGAAGCTAACTATGGCTACACCTTC
V: TRBV5-1
size: few
J: TRBJ1-2
D: .

CDR3: CASSQDWGQTNQPQHF
DNA: TGCGCCAGCAGCCAAGATTGGGGACAGACCAATCAGCCCCAGCATTTT
V: TRBV4-1
size: .
J: TRBJ1-5
D: TRBD1

CDR3: CASSRGEMNTEAFF
DNA: TGCGCCAGCAGCAGGGGCGAAATGAACACTGAAGCTTTCTTT
V: TRBV5-1
size: .
J: TRBJ1-1
D: .

CDR3: CASSLEAGRGSPLHF
DNA: TGTGCCAGCAGCTTAGAGGCGGGGCGCGGTTCACCCCTCCACTTT
V: TRBV7-2
size: .
J: TRBJ1-6
D: .

CDR3: CASSSDREETQYF
DNA: TGTGCCAGCAGTTCGGACAGGGAAGAGACCCAGTACTTC
V: TRBV2
size: many
J: TRBJ2-5
D: TRBD1

CDR3: CASSLEGSGNEQFF
DNA: TGTGCCAGCAGCTTAGAGGGAAGCGGCAATGAGCAGTTCTTC
V: TRBV5-8
size: .
J: TRBJ2-1
D: .

CDR3: CASSPNGGGSPLHF
DNA: TGTGCCAGCAGCCCCAATGGCGGCGGCTCACCCCTCCACTTT
V: TRBV11-2
size: few
J: TRBJ1-6
D: .

CDR3: CASSLTFTGELFF
DNA: TGCGCCAGCAGCTTGACTTTTACCGGGGAGCTGTTTTTT
V: TRBV5-1
size: few
J: TRBJ2-2
D: .

CDR3: CASSLVGTDTEAFF
DNA: TGCGCCAGCAGCTTGGTCGGCACAGACACTGAAGCTTTCTTT
V: TRBV5-1
size: .
J: TRBJ1-1
D: .

CDR3: CASSDLTGDVYTF
DNA: TGCGCCAGCAGCGACCTGACAGGGGACGTCTACACCTTC
V: TRBV5-1
size: once
J: TRBJ1-2
D: TRBD1

CDR3: CASSPGLAGGYEQYF
DNA: TGTGCCAGCAGCCCGGGACTAGCGGGCGGCTACGAGCAGTACTTC
V: TRBV5-6
size: .
J: TRBJ2-7
D: TRBD2

CDR3: CASSPQGQAGYGYTF
DNA: TGCGCCAGCAGCCCCCAGGGACAGGCGGGCTATGGCTACACCTTC
V: TRBV5-1
size: few
J: TRBJ1-2
D: TRBD1

CDR3: CASKSGLAGETQYF
DNA: TGTGCCAGCAAGTCGGGACTAGCGGGAGAGACCCAGTACTTC
V: TRBV2
size: .
J: TRBJ2-5
D: TRBD2

CDR3: CASSFRGEQYF
DNA: TGCGCCAGCAGCTTTCGGGGGGAGCAGTACTTC
V: TRBV5-1
size: few
J: TRBJ2-7
D: .